Listed here is a single TCR beta chain. The antigen remains undetermined. This record belongs to a study of cytomegalovirus exposure and HLA in healthy donors. Trimming removed 2 bases from V and 5 bases from J; junction bases left unmatched: 6. This CDR3 is built from 15 residues. Germline CDR1 MNHNS, CDR2 SASEGT. Method: immunoSEQ multiplex PCR; TCRdb's copy keeps in-frame clones and lacks some. This table holds 70,000 to 90,000 clones, around four fifths found once. The study's findings and limits: Across donors, most TCRs were seen rarely, yet some public ones were widespread. A list of 164 TCR beta chains associated with cytomegalovirus was given. The classifier reportedly diagnosed cytomegalovirus status with high sensitivity and specificity. Through in vitro validation, a few CMV-associated chains were shown to be specific for CMV antigens.

The rearrangement joins TRBV6-1 to TRBJ1-5, with 7 bases that match TRBD1. Sequenced input: PBMCs. The receptor's source is a man in his thirties or forties in good health and CMV-seronegative. This chain's CDR3 is CASSEQAGGYQPQHF. The CDR3 DNA follows: TGTGCCAGCAGTGAACAAGCAGGGGGATATCAGCCCCAGCATTTT.